The source of this T cell receptor beta chain is a study of T-cell reconstitution after alpha-beta-depleted transplantation in children. In its sample, this clonotype was seen a few times. The TCRbeta library was prepared with unique molecular identifiers. One entry per CDR3 protein results from TCRdb running MiXCR on the PCR reads. The repertoire holds over 200,000 distinct CDR3 sequences, with roughly 10% as singletons. The germline CDR1 and CDR2 sequences are MNHNS and SASEGT. This CDR3 comprises 15 residues. V was trimmed by 5 bases and J by 0 bases, leaving 10 bases between them. This rearrangement joins TRBV6-1 to TRBJ2-2; D is perhaps TRBD1 (6 bases). The sequencing used PBMCs from the stem cell graft donor, collected from the stem cell graft. The sequence was obtained from a human donor who donated a stem cell graft to a child with acute lymphoblastic leukemia. CDR3 amino acids: CASSLGASNTGELFF. CDR3 DNA sequence: TGTGCCAGCAGTCTGGGGGCGTCGAACACCGGGGAGCTGTTTTTT.